The following is a T cell receptor beta chain sequence with its context. Antigen unknown. Germline CDR1 is LNHNV and CDR2 is YYDKDF (reference sequence). Trimming at V came to 1 base and at J to 3 bases, leaving 10 bases not matched to a gene. The CDR3 covers 17 residues. PCR employed 60 Vbeta and 13 Jbeta primers. The authors' processing: It was a later analysis that counted about 80 million unique TCR beta chains, of which approximately 11 million were shared. Method: immunoSEQ multiplex PCR; TCRdb's copy keeps in-frame clones and lacks some. Clone size and V and J calls were adopted from that table, with D and trimming inferred from the DNA. The data hold 150,000 to 200,000 clones, with around four fifths observed a single time. The data were obtained in a study of cytomegalovirus exposure and HLA in healthy donors. Study-wide results and limits: The dataset shows that most TCR sequences were rare, while some public TCRs occurred in many donors. Cytomegalovirus-associated TCR beta chains were listed, numbering more than 150. In an earlier analysis, about 87% or about 30%: the productive usage of most TCR beta V segments.

The sequence derives from a man aged 18 to 29 in good health and CMV-seropositive. The chain links TRBV15 to TRBJ2-7; 9 bases fit TRBD2. The source material was PBMCs. CDR3 in DNA: TGTGCCACCAGCAGAGTGCGGGGGGGCCCGACACACTACGAGCAGTACTTC. This encodes CATSRVRGGPTHYEQYF.